The clone carrying this T cell receptor beta chain was detected only a few times. Its antigen is as yet unknown. One end of the junction is discordant with germline, which a read error may explain. TCRdb's copy holds only in-frame clones and misses some; the assay was immunoSEQ multiplex PCR. The repertoire consists of roughly 24,000 clones, with roughly 80% occurring once and the leading ten covering roughly 20%. The data belong to a study of vaccination effects on CD4 cells after COVID-19. Germline lookup yields CDR1 SNHLY and CDR2 FYNNEI. This CDR3 has 13 residues. Under the ViraFEST assay, PBMC were stimulated with viral peptide pools so that antigen-specific CD4+ T cells expanded. Sequencing was performed afterwards. Having been cultured for around ten days, the cells underwent CD4+ T cell isolation. Each participant was administered two doses of either the BNT162b2 or the mRNA-1273 vaccine.

The chain combines TRBV2 with TRBJ1-2; TRBD1 aligns across 7 bases. The source of this sequence is a human donor who received a COVID-19 vaccine. This sample comprised CD4+ T cells from PBMCs cultured with HCoV-NL63 spike peptides, obtained after COVID-19 vaccination. In DNA, the CDR3 is TGTGCCAGCAGTGAAATGGACAGGTCCCAACTGGGCTTC. It specifies CASSEMDRSQLGF.